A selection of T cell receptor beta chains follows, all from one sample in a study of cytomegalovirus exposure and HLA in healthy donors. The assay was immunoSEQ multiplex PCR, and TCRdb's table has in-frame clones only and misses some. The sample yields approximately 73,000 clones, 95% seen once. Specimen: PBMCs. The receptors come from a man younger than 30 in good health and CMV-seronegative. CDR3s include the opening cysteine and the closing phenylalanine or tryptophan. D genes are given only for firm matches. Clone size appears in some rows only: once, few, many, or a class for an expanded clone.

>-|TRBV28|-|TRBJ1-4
TGTGCCAGCACTACCCCCGTCGGGGGGGTTTCAACTAATGAAAAACTGTTTTTT
CASTTPVGGVSTNEKLFF
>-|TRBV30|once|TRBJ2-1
TGTGCCTGGAGTCTACCTCTAGGGGTATTGGGTGAGCAGTTCTTC
CAWSLPLGVLGEQFF
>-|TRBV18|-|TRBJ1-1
TGTGCCAGCTCCCACCGTGGAGAAGGGGGCACTGAAGCTTTCTTT
CASSHRGEGGTEAFF
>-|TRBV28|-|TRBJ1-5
TGTGCCAGCAGTTTACAGGGCCCGCTCGATCAGCCCCAGCATTTT
CASSLQGPLDQPQHF
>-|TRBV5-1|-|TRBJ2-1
TGCGCCAGCAGAGAACCGGGATGGGATGAGCAGTTCTTC
CASREPGWDEQFF
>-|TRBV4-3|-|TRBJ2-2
TGCGCCAGCAGCCAAACGCGGGTGACCCCCGGGGAGCTGTTTTTT
CASSQTRVTPGELFF
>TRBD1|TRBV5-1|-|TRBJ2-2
TGCGCCAGCAGCTCTGACAGGGGGCTTGCCGGGGAGCTGTTTTTT
CASSSDRGLAGELFF
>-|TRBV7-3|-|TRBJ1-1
TGTGCCAGCAGCCCAAGTTCTTCACACAAGAACACTGAAGCTTTCTTT
CASSPSSSHKNTEAFF
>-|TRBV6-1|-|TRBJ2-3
TGTGCCAGCAAGGACTGGGTGAGCACAGATACGCAGTATTTT
CASKDWVSTDTQYF
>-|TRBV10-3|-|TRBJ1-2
TGTGCCATCTCCCAAGGGGATGAGCTTGGCTACACCTTC
CAISQGDELGYTF
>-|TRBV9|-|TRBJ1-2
TGTGCCAGCAGCGGGATGAGGGTCTACTATGGCTACACCTTC
CASSGMRVYYGYTF
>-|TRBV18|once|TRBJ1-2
TGTGCCAGCTCAGCCCAAGTGGGACATACCTACGGCTACACCTTC
CASSAQVGHTYGYTF
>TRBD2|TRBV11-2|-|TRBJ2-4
TGTGCCAGCAGCTTGGGCACTAGCGGGGGGGCCTGGGACATTCAGTACTTC
CASSLGTSGGAWDIQYF
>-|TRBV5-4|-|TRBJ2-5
TGTGCCAGCAGCTTATACCGAGGGGGAGGGGAGACCCAGTACTTC
CASSLYRGGGETQYF
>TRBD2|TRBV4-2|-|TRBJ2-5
TGTGCCAGCAGCCAAGACGTCGGTAGCGGGGGAGAGACCCAGTACTTC
CASSQDVGSGGETQYF
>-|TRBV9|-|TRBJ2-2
TGTGCCAGCAGCCCCCAAGCGATCGTTATGCCCGATACCGGGGAGCTGTTTTTT
CASSPQAIVMPDTGELFF
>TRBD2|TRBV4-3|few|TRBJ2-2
TGCGCCAGCAGCCGCGGACCTAGCGGGGGGGATACGAACACCGGGGAGCTGTTTTTT
CASSRGPSGGDTNTGELFF
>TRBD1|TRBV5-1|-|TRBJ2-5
TGCGCCAGCAGCATACAGGGGGCCCAAGAGACCCAGTACTTC
CASSIQGAQETQYF
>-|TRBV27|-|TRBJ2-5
TGTGCCAGCAGTTTAATCCAGGGTGTTAAGAAGACCCAGTACTTC
CASSLIQGVKKTQYF
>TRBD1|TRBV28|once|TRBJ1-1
TGTGCCAGCAGTTGGCCGACAGGGGGGAACACTGAAGCTTTCTTT
CASSWPTGGNTEAFF
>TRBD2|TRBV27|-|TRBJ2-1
TGTGCCAGCAGTTTATCCTGGACTAGCGGCAACAATGAGCAGTTCTTC
CASSLSWTSGNNEQFF
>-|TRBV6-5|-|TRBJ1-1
TGTGCCAGCAGCCCGATTCATACAGGTGAAGCTTTCTTT
CASSPIHTGEAFF
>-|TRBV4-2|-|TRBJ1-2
TGTGCCAGCAGCACCCGGGGAGGGCGGGATGGCTACACCTTC
CASSTRGGRDGYTF
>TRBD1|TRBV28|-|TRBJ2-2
TGTGCCAGCAGTTGGGGACAGGGGATCGGGGAGCTGTTTTTT
CASSWGQGIGELFF
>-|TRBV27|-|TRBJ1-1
TGTGCCAACCGACAGATAAATAACACTGAAGCTTTCTTT
CANRQINNTEAFF
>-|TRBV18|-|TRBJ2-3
TGTGCCAGCTCACTAGCATCCGATACGCAGTATTTT
CASSLASDTQYF